These 21 T cell receptor beta chains were all obtained from the same sample, sequenced in a study of blood T cell repertoires in COVID-19 (dated by TCRdb to 2018 to 2020). Libraries came from the immunoSEQ multiplex PCR assay. Imported from immuneACCESS, the table was reduced by TCRdb to in-frame sequences with V and J called. These copies leave out some clones; in studies compared against another copy, an unresolved V gene accounts for under half, and the cause of the remainder is not known. The sample yields approximately 140,000 clones; 80% to 90% were counted once. Together, the top ten hold approximately 3.5% of the sample. Material: peripheral blood. The receptor source for this set is a man in his sixties or seventies with acute or convalescent COVID-19.

This sequence joins TRBV7-2 and TRBJ2-7, with TRBD1 matching over 8 bases. The V and J ends lost 0 bases and 4 bases, in that order; junction bases with no gene match: 5. Germline V gives CDR1 SGHTA, CDR2 FQGNSA. The CDR3 extends over 15 amino acids. Written as DNA, the CDR3 is TGTGCCAGCAGCTTAGCGGACAGGGTTGGTTACGAGCAGTACTTC. As protein: CASSLADRVGYEQYF.

The chain employs TRBV21-1 and TRBJ1-4; the DNA was not used to check the table's D call, TRBD1. TRBV21-1 is listed as a pseudogene. The CDR3 is made up of 18 amino acids. This CDR3 reads CASSKATETLQANEKLFF. The CDR3 nucleotides read TGTGCCAGCAGCAAAGCGACGGAAACTCTTCAGGCTAATGAAAAACTGTTTTTT.

The V gene is TRBV11-2, the J gene TRBJ1-1; D is possibly TRBD1 (5 bases). The germline CDR1 and CDR2 sequences are SGHAT and FQNNGV. CDR3 length: 11 amino acids. V was pared by 1 base and J by 8 bases, with 5 bases between. CDR3 DNA: TGTGCCAGCAGCTTAGGACAGGAAGCTTTCTTT. It is translated as CASSLGQEAFF.

V is TRBV5-6 and J is TRBJ1-2; D is uncertain. The CDR3 contains 12 residues. Per germline, CDR1 SGHDT and CDR2 YYEEEE. V shed 2 bases and J shed 4 bases, with 6 bases lying between them. Here the CDR3 DNA reads TGTGCCAGCAGCTTTGATAGCTATGGCTACACCTTC. The encoded protein is CASSFDSYGYTF. Supplemented by reference TRBV5-6 and TRBJ1-2, the full variable domain reads DAGVTQSPTHLIKTRGQQVTLRCSPKSGHDTVSWYQQALGQGPQFIFQYYEEEERQRGNFPDRFSGHQFPNYSSELNVNALLLGDSALYLCASSFDSYGYTFGSGTRLTVV.

V and J are TRBV19 and TRBJ1-1, with D unresolved. The V and J ends lost 6 bases and 3 bases respectively, with 11 bases between them. Germline assignment: CDR1 LNHDA and CDR2 SQIVND (reference sequence). This CDR3 has 13 residues. The CDR3 loop is CASRDNKDTEAFF. The CDR3 DNA reads as TGTGCCAGTAGAGACAACAAGGACACTGAAGCTTTCTTT.

The chain is built from TRBV27 and TRBJ1-6; 10 nucleotides line up with TRBD1. The CDR3 is 16 residues long. Germline trimming cut 1 base from V and 7 bases from J; bases unmatched to any gene: 4. The germline V gene has CDR1 MNHEY and CDR2 SMNVEV (reference sequence). CDR3 DNA sequence: TGTGCCAGCAGTTTATTGACAGGGGGCTGGAATTCACCCCTCCACTTT. Translated: CASSLLTGGWNSPLHF.

J is TRBJ2-6 and V is TRBV5-4, with D possibly matching TRBD1 (5 bases). The CDR3 runs 16 residues. Trimming stripped 3 bases from V and 9 bases from J, with 19 bases between. Germline V gives CDR1 SGHNT, CDR2 YYREEE (reference sequence). CDR3 in DNA: TGTGCCAGCAGCTACCCAGGGCAGGCCACGAGCAACGTCCTGACTTTC. The encoded protein is CASSYPGQATSNVLTF. The whole variable domain, remainder taken from reference TRBV5-4 and TRBJ2-6, is ETGVTQSPTHLIKTRGQQVTLRCSSQSGHNTVSWYQQALGQGPQFIFQYYREEENGRGNFPPRFSGLQFPNYSSELNVNALELDDSALYLCASSYPGQATSNVLTFGAGSRLTVL.

The V gene is TRBV28, the J gene TRBJ2-3; D is possibly TRBD1 (6 bases). The germline V gene encodes CDR1 MDHEN and CDR2 SYDVKM. Deletions cut 6 bases from V and 0 bases from J, with 16 bases between. The CDR3 totals 16 residues. DNA for the CDR3: TGTGCCAGCAGCCCTTGGGGTGGGGGCAGCACAGATACGCAGTATTTT. It is translated as CASSPWGGGSTDTQYF.

The V and J genes are TRBV5-1 and TRBJ1-3; TRBD1 is a possible D gene (6 bases). V was clipped by 0 bases and J by 7 bases, with 14 bases between them. Germline CDR1 is SGHRS and CDR2 is YFSETQ. The CDR3 covers 15 residues. DNA of the CDR3: TGCGCCAGCAGCTTGGAACAGGGACAAGGCAACACCATATATTTT. Its translation: CASSLEQGQGNTIYF.

The CDR3 sequence is CASKGQGAINSPLHF. CDR3 DNA: TGTGCCAGCAAAGGACAGGGGGCCATTAATTCACCCCTCCACTTT. The rearrangement uses TRBV7-9 and TRBJ1-6; 11 bases map to TRBD1. This CDR3 spans 15 amino acids. V gave up 7 bases and J gave up 6 bases; unmatched junction bases: 5. Germline assignment: CDR1 SEHNR and CDR2 FQNEAQ (reference sequence).

The genes are TRBV9 and TRBJ2-2, with 10 bases that match TRBD1. V shed 0 bases, J shed 3 bases, and the junction held 2 bases outside the gene matches. This CDR3 is built from 16 residues. The germline V gene has CDR1 SGDLS and CDR2 YYNGEE. Here the CDR3 reads CASSVGDRGHTGELFF. The CDR3 region has the DNA TGTGCCAGCAGCGTAGGCGACAGGGGGCACACCGGGGAGCTGTTTTTT.

This clone was recorded only once. The V and J genes are TRBV5-6 and TRBJ2-3, with 9 bases fitting TRBD2. This CDR3 has 17 residues. V shed 2 bases, J shed 8 bases, and the junction held 15 bases outside the gene matches. Germline-derived CDR1 and CDR2 are SGHDT and YYEEEE. CDR3 protein: CASSLLLAGGQRGTQYF. As DNA, the CDR3 is TGTGCCAGCAGCTTATTACTAGCGGGTGGGCAAAGGGGTACGCAGTATTTT.

The chain joins TRBV19 to TRBJ1-5, with TRBD1 matching 7 bases. Germline CDR1 is LNHDA and CDR2 is SQIVND (reference sequence). V lost 1 base, J lost 0 bases, and 9 bases stayed unmatched. The CDR3 totals 18 residues. The CDR3 bases are TGTGCCAGTAGTATAGGTGGGACAGTTAGTTATAGCAATCAGCCCCAGCATTTT. Amino acid sequence: CASSIGGTVSYSNQPQHF.

This clone was detected only a few times. This chain uses TRBV28 with TRBJ1-5; TRBD1 aligns across 7 bases. The germline gives CDR1 MDHEN, CDR2 SYDVKM. Trimming at V came to 6 bases and at J to 3 bases, leaving 8 bases not matched to a gene. This CDR3 is 15 amino acids long. The CDR3 sequence: CASRRQGRVNQPQHF. The CDR3, as DNA: TGTGCCAGCAGACGACAGGGAAGGGTCAATCAGCCCCAGCATTTT. Looking up the rest from reference TRBV28 and TRBJ1-5 gives the full variable domain: DVKVTQSSRYLVKRTGEKVFLECVQDMDHENMFWYRQDPGLGLRLIYFSYDVKMKEKGDIPEGYSVSREKKERFSLILESASTNQTSMYLCASRRQGRVNQPQHFGDGTRLSIL.

The chain recombines TRBV12-5 with TRBJ1-2, with TRBD1 matching 7 bases. The CDR3 has 14 residues. The germline V gene encodes CDR1 LGHNT and CDR2 FRNRAP. The V gene end was trimmed by 4 bases and the J gene end by 4 bases; junction bases not matched to a gene: 6. The CDR3 coding sequence is TGTGCTAGTGGTTGGGACAGTACTTTCTATGGCTACACCTTC. This encodes CASGWDSTFYGYTF.

The chain combines TRBV29-1 with TRBJ2-3; unclear D gene. The germline V gene encodes CDR1 SQVTM and CDR2 ANQGSEA. V shed 6 bases and J shed 13 bases, with 14 bases lying between them. The CDR3 spans 10 residues. The CDR3 protein is CSVRPGREYF. CDR3 bases: TGCAGCGTGAGGCCCGGCCGCGAGTATTTT.

The chain links TRBV14 to TRBJ2-1; 10 nucleotides align to TRBD2. V shed 4 bases and J 4 bases; nucleotides not matched to a gene: 4. Looked up from germline, CDR1 is SGHDN and CDR2 is FVKESK. This CDR3 contains 15 residues. This CDR3 is CASSPGLAFYNEQFF. CDR3 coding DNA: TGTGCCAGCAGCCCGGGACTAGCGTTTTACAATGAGCAGTTCTTC.

This clone appeared once. V and J are TRBV14 and TRBJ2-5, with no clear D. This CDR3 region has 14 residues. CDR1 and CDR2 from the germline V gene are SGHDN and FVKESK. V lost 2 bases and J lost 1, with 8 bases in between. CDR3 nucleotides: TGTGCCAGCAGCCAATCCCCCTCCCAAGAGACCCAGTACTTC. Encoded protein: CASSQSPSQETQYF.

This clone has more than one count but fewer than ten. This chain joins TRBV5-4 and TRBJ2-1, with 12 bases fitting TRBD2. V was clipped by 4 bases and J by 5 bases; unmatched bases: 10. This CDR3 contains 17 residues. Germline V lookup: CDR1 SGHNT, CDR2 YYREEE (reference sequence). The CDR3 DNA reads as TGTGCCAGCAGCCCAGGGACTAGCGGGTGGAGGGACAATGAGCAGTTCTTC. Its protein is CASSPGTSGWRDNEQFF.

This clone was seen a few times. The CDR3 coding sequence is TGTGCCAGCCGGTGGAGGGGACCGAACACTGAAGCTTTCTTT. Its translation is CASRWRGPNTEAFF. V usage is TRBV6-5 and J usage is TRBJ1-1; the D gene is possibly TRBD1 (5 bases). This CDR3 region has 14 residues. CDR1 MNHEY and CDR2 SVGAGI come from the germline V gene. Trimming shortened V by 8 bases and J by 1 base, and 14 bases separated the two germline ends.

This clone has just one count. The chain carries TRBV9 and TRBJ2-3; 16 bases are shared with TRBD2. The germline V gene encodes CDR1 SGDLS and CDR2 YYNGEE. V lost 3 bases and J lost 5; bases outside the gene matches: 15. The CDR3 length is 20 residues. As DNA, the CDR3 is TGTGCCAGCAGCGGAGAACCGGGACTAGCGGGAGGGCCTTTTGAAGATACGCAGTATTTT. Amino acid sequence: CASSGEPGLAGGPFEDTQYF.